The 15 T cell receptor beta chains reported below all come from one sample, sequenced in a study of neurological immune-mediated disorders. A single record per CDR3 protein comes from TCRdb applying MiXCR to the 5' RACE reads. The sample carries under 130,000 distinct CDR3 sequences, less than 14% recorded once. Stated time point: longitudinal time-point 3. Sequencing input: PBMCs. The receptors were gathered from a female donor with HTLV-1-associated myelopathy (HAM/TSP).

This clonotype was seen a handful of times. The V gene is TRBV5-1, the J gene TRBJ2-3; 12 bases agree with TRBD2. Germline V gene lookup returns CDR1 SGHRS and CDR2 YFSETQ. The CDR3 is 14 amino acids. V shed 5 bases, J shed 6 bases, and the junction held 4 bases outside the gene matches. CDR3 protein: CASRRTSGDDTQYF. CDR3 sequence (DNA): TGCGCCAGCAGACGGACTAGCGGGGATGATACGCAGTATTTT.

The table lists this clonotype with many counts. This chain connects TRBV5-1 to TRBJ2-7; no definite D call. V was trimmed by 5 bases and J by 4 bases, leaving 7 bases between them. The CDR3 is 11 amino acids. From germline, CDR1 is SGHRS and CDR2 YFSETQ. CDR3 coding DNA: TGCGCCAGCAGAGACGCGTACGAGCAGTACTTC. Protein: CASRDAYEQYF.

This clonotype was seen many times. The chain is built from TRBV29-1 and TRBJ1-1; D is possibly TRBD1 (5 bases). CDR3 size: 14 residues. Germline CDR1 is SQVTM and CDR2 is ANQGSEA. Trimming cost V 5 bases and J 0 bases, with 13 bases left between them. Here the CDR3 DNA reads TGCAGCGTTACCTCCGGGACGTTGAACACTGAAGCTTTCTTT. The encoded protein is CSVTSGTLNTEAFF.

This clonotype has a count of ten or more. The chain combines TRBV10-3 with TRBJ2-3, with 8 bases matching TRBD2. Trimming removed 6 bases from V and 2 bases from J; junction bases left unmatched: 4. Germline CDR1 reads ENHRY; CDR2 reads SYGVKD. The CDR3 runs to 14 residues. CDR3 residues: CAISSGGPTDTQYF. CDR3 in DNA: TGTGCCATCAGCAGCGGGGGCCCCACAGATACGCAGTATTTT.

This clonotype was counted many times. The V and J genes are TRBV3-1 and TRBJ1-2; no reliable D call. V lost 1 base, J lost 5 bases, and 5 bases lay in between. CDR1 is LGHDT and CDR2 is YNNKEL in the germline V gene (reference sequence). The CDR3 length is 12 residues. This CDR3 is CASSQAEYGYTF. DNA for the CDR3: TGTGCCAGCAGCCAAGCCGAGTATGGCTACACCTTC.

This clonotype has a count of ten or more. The rearrangement joins TRBV2 to TRBJ1-2; D gene unclear. Per germline, CDR1 SNHLY and CDR2 FYNNEI. V lost 6 bases to trimming and J lost 0 bases, with 11 bases between them. The CDR3 contains 14 residues. CDR3 region: CASSRGIANYGYTF. Written as DNA, the CDR3 is TGTGCCAGCAGCCGAGGGATCGCTAACTATGGCTACACCTTC.

This clonotype was seen many times. The V and J genes are TRBV28 and TRBJ1-5, with a possible D match to TRBD1 (5 bases). The V and J ends lost 6 bases and 2 bases respectively, with 14 bases between them. Germline CDR1 reads MDHEN; CDR2 reads SYDVKM. There are 15 residues in the CDR3. As DNA, the CDR3 is TGTGCCAGCAGATTCCTGTTCAGGGGCAATCAGCCCCAGCATTTT. The encoded protein is CASRFLFRGNQPQHF.

The chain has TRBV5-6 and TRBJ2-7; the match to TRBD1 covers 7 bases. The length of the CDR3 is 19 residues. The junction had 20 bases not matched to a gene; V was cut back by 3 bases and J by 2 bases. The germline gives CDR1 SGHDT, CDR2 YYEEEE. CDR3 protein: CASSWAAGTDHPATYEQYF. CDR3 nucleotides: TGTGCCAGCAGCTGGGCCGCCGGGACAGATCACCCTGCCACCTACGAGCAGTACTTC.

This clonotype has at least ten counts. The rearrangement joins TRBV5-5 to TRBJ2-2; tentative D call: TRBD2 (5 bases). This CDR3 is 14 amino acids long. Trimming cost V 2 bases and J 4 bases, with 9 bases left between them. Germline CDR1 SGHKS, CDR2 YYEKEE (reference sequence). CDR3 nucleotide sequence: TGTGCCAGCAGCTTATTTACTAGCACCGGGGAGCTGTTTTTT. It codes for CASSLFTSTGELFF.

This clonotype was detected many times. The chain combines TRBV5-1 with TRBJ2-4; weak D call: TRBD2 (5 bases). Germline V gives CDR1 SGHRS, CDR2 YFSETQ. CDR3 size: 13 residues. V lost 1 base to trimming and J lost 9 bases, with 11 bases between them. The CDR3 DNA follows: TGCGCCAGCAGCTTGAAATACGGAGGCATTCAGTACTTC. Its translation is CASSLKYGGIQYF.

This clonotype was found many times. The rearrangement links TRBV7-9 to TRBJ1-4; D not resolved. CDR3 length: 15 residues. V shed 1 base and J shed 3 bases, with 9 bases lying between them. Germline V lookup: CDR1 SEHNR, CDR2 FQNEAQ (reference sequence). The CDR3 DNA follows: TGTGCCAGCAGCTTAGGACGGGTCTCTAATGAAAAACTGTTTTTT. This sequence encodes CASSLGRVSNEKLFF.

The chain recombines TRBV5-1 with TRBJ2-7; no clear D gene. V was cut by 1 base and J by 5 bases, with 10 bases left in between. There are 13 residues in the CDR3. Germline V gives CDR1 SGHRS, CDR2 YFSETQ. CDR3 region: CASSLSAGDEQYF. CDR3 bases: TGCGCCAGCAGCTTGTCCGCAGGAGACGAGCAGTACTTC.

Points on this clonotype: Just one base apart from a much larger clone, this may be a read error. This rearrangement joins TRBV4-1 to TRBJ1-5, with a possible D match to TRBD1 (6 bases). The V and J ends lost 4 bases and 0 bases respectively, with 16 bases between them. The CDR3 has 17 amino acids. The germline gives CDR1 MGHRA, CDR2 YSYEKL. The CDR3 coding sequence is TGCGCCAGCAGCCCGGGACATGGGCCCTTTAGCAATCAGCCCCAGCATTTT. The encoded protein is CASSPGHGPFSNQPQHF.

The V call is TRBV7-2, the J call TRBJ2-6; D may be TRBD1 or TRBD2 (5 bases each). The CDR3 totals 17 residues. The germline V gene has CDR1 SGHTA and CDR2 FQGNSA. V dropped 5 bases and J dropped 3 bases, with 17 bases sitting between them. The CDR3 DNA is TGTGCCAGCAGCGTCTTATGGGGGTTTGGTGGGGCCAACGTCCTGACTTTC. The encoded protein is CASSVLWGFGGANVLTF.

This clonotype came up once. This sequence may be a read error, since a much larger clone differs from it by one base. J is TRBJ1-1 and V is TRBV14; 7 nucleotides align to TRBD1. V shed 10 bases and J 0 bases; nucleotides not matched to a gene: 8. The germline V gene encodes CDR1 SGHDN and CDR2 FVKESK. The CDR3 covers 14 residues. The CDR3: CAIRRQGMNTEAFF. CDR3 nucleotide sequence: TGTGCCATCAGACGACAGGGTATGAACACTGAAGCTTTCTTT.